The 7 T cell receptor beta chains below were found in one sample sequenced in a study of CD8 T cells in Susac syndrome. RNA in amounts of roughly 0.5 to 1 ug was reverse transcribed with random hexamers. TCRdb analysed the immunoSEQ multiplex PCR reads with MiXCR anew, one entry per CDR3 protein. The sample contains some 100,000 distinct CDR3 sequences, approximately 93% of which appear only once. The sequenced material came from CD4+ T cells from PBMCs. The receptors originated from a human donor with multiple sclerosis.

The chain couples TRBV6-6 to TRBJ2-3; 7 bases fit TRBD2. The CDR3 totals 15 residues. Trimming at V came to 2 bases and at J to 3 bases, leaving 5 bases not matched to a gene. Per the germline V gene, CDR1 is MNHNY and CDR2 is SVGAGI (reference sequence). The CDR3 is CASSYRGVKTDTQYF. The CDR3 DNA follows: TGTGCCAGCAGTTACCGGGGGGTGAAAACAGATACGCAGTATTTT.

CDR3 sequence: CSARKGTGHATEAFF. CDR3 DNA: TGCAGTGCTCGGAAAGGGACAGGGCATGCTACTGAAGCTTTCTTT. The chain carries TRBV20-1 and TRBJ1-1, with 9 bases lining up with TRBD1. The CDR3 has 15 residues. V gave up 5 bases and J gave up 5 bases; unmatched junction bases: 12. The germline gives CDR1 DFQATT, CDR2 SNEGSKA (reference sequence).

The chain carries TRBV7-2 and TRBJ1-4; D possibly corresponds to TRBD1 (6 bases). The CDR3 sequence is 15 residues long. CDR1 is SGHTA and CDR2 is FQGNSA in the germline V gene. V lost 1 base and J lost 1, with 7 bases in between. CDR3 loop: CASSLVRGTNEKLFF. The CDR3 bases are TGTGCCAGCAGCTTAGTCAGGGGAACTAATGAAAAACTGTTTTTT.

The V call is TRBV4-1, the J call TRBJ1-5, with D uncertain. Looked up from germline, CDR1 is MGHRA and CDR2 is YSYEKL. The CDR3 contains 15 residues. Trimming took 2 bases from V and 3 from J, leaving 11 bases between them. The CDR3 sequence is CASSQQPGANQPQHF. DNA for the CDR3: TGCGCCAGCAGCCAACAGCCCGGCGCCAATCAGCCCCAGCATTTT.

The J gene is TRBJ2-4, the V gene TRBV7-9; possibly TRBD1 for D (5 bases). This CDR3 contains 16 residues. Deletions cut 5 bases from V and 0 bases from J, with 14 bases between. Germline V lookup: CDR1 SEHNR, CDR2 FQNEAQ (reference sequence). The CDR3 reads CASSRWTLLAKNIQYF. CDR3 coding DNA: TGTGCCAGCAGCCGATGGACACTTTTAGCCAAAAACATTCAGTACTTC.

The genes are TRBV7-9 and TRBJ2-3; no definite D call. Germline CDR1 SEHNR, CDR2 FQNEAQ (reference sequence). The CDR3 consists of 13 residues. V was trimmed by 1 base and J by 2 bases, leaving 4 bases between them. The chain's CDR3 is CASSLDTTDTQYF. As DNA, the CDR3 is TGTGCCAGCAGCTTAGACACCACAGATACGCAGTATTTT.

The chain recombines TRBV12-3 or TRBV12-4 with TRBJ2-7; maybe TRBD2 (5 bases). The CDR3 has 13 amino acids. With 2 bases removed from V and 7 bases from J, the gap between germline ends came to 12 bases. The CDR3 nucleotides read TGTGCCAGCAGTTTAAAGAGGGTAGGAGAGCAGTACTTC. It specifies CASSLKRVGEQYF.